Following are 20 T cell receptor beta chains from one sample sequenced in a study of CD8 T cells in Susac syndrome (dated by TCRdb to about 2019). The method behind the library was the immunoSEQ multiplex PCR assay. RNA was extracted with the RNeasy kit and 0.5 to 1 ug was reverse transcribed using random hexamers. TCRdb cleaned the public reads at Q25 with fastp, built clones with MiXCR and kept in-frame beta chains. Merged by CDR3 protein, the rows form single entries marked with the most common genes and DNA. This sample has 130,000 to 150,000 distinct CDR3 sequences in its table, and roughly 94% of those were observed once. The ten largest make up under 0.095% of the sample. Sequencing was carried out using CD4+ T cells from PBMCs. Every receptor here comes from a human donor in good health.

The rearrangement links TRBV25-1 to TRBJ2-7, with 16 bases identical to TRBD2. Germline V gives CDR1 MGHDK, CDR2 SYGVNS. The CDR3 is made up of 18 amino acids. J lost 3 bases, V lost 5 bases, and 10 bases had no gene match. The CDR3 protein is CASSQVGTSGRDVYEQYF. In DNA form, the CDR3 reads TGTGCCAGCAGTCAGGTCGGGACTAGCGGGAGGGATGTCTACGAGCAGTACTTC.

The chain joins TRBV20-1 to TRBJ2-3; D not resolved. The CDR3 is made up of 13 amino acids. The germline V gene encodes CDR1 DFQATT and CDR2 SNEGSKA (reference sequence). Trimming pared 3 bases from V and 6 bases from J, leaving 13 bases between. In DNA form, the CDR3 reads TGCAGTGCTAGTGATAGAGTGGCTGATACGCAGTATTTT. Its protein product is CSASDRVADTQYF.

The chain carries TRBV19 and TRBJ1-1; D is uncertain. The germline V and J ends were trimmed by 7 bases and 5 bases, with 11 bases remaining between them. CDR3 length: 12 residues. CDR1 and CDR2 from the germline V gene are LNHDA and SQIVND (reference sequence). CDR3 protein: CASTGAGTEAFF. CDR3 nucleotides: TGTGCCAGTACCGGTGCGGGGACTGAAGCTTTCTTT.

This rearrangement joins TRBV30 to TRBJ2-7, with 7 bases matching TRBD1. CDR3 size: 15 residues. J lost 0 bases, V lost 0 bases, and 5 bases had no gene match. The germline gives CDR1 GTSNPN, CDR2 SVGIG (reference sequence). CDR3 DNA: TGTGCCTGGAGTGTAGGGGGCTATAGCTCCTACGAGCAGTACTTC. Its translation: CAWSVGGYSSYEQYF.

V usage is TRBV10-3 and J usage is TRBJ2-1; 8 positions match TRBD2. Germline V gene data show CDR1 as ENHRY and CDR2 as SYGVKD. The CDR3 sequence is 13 residues long. The J segment lost 6 bases and the V segment lost 10 bases, leaving 8 bases of the junction unmatched. CDR3 nucleotides: TGTGCCACCCTTAGCGGGATCTCCAATGAGCAGTTCTTC. This gives the protein CATLSGISNEQFF.

The chain is built from TRBV19 and TRBJ1-2, with 9 bases identical to TRBD1. Germline V gene lookup returns CDR1 LNHDA and CDR2 SQIVND (reference sequence). This CDR3 has 13 amino acids. The V and J ends lost 6 bases and 5 bases, in that order; junction bases with no gene match: 4. CDR3 in amino acids: CASRDRGEYGYTF. In DNA, the CDR3 is TGTGCCAGTAGGGACAGGGGCGAATATGGCTACACCTTC.

The chain uses TRBV28 and TRBJ2-4; D unresolved. Germline loops: CDR1 MDHEN, CDR2 SYDVKM. The CDR3 is made up of 16 amino acids. V shed 6 bases and J shed 2 bases, with 17 bases lying between them. The CDR3 region is CASRPAPGFSKNIQYF. The CDR3, as DNA: TGTGCCAGCAGACCCGCCCCCGGGTTTTCCAAAAACATTCAGTACTTC. The full variable domain, in which reference TRBV28 and TRBJ2-4 provide the parts outside the CDR3, is DVKVTQSSRYLVKRTGEKVFLECVQDMDHENMFWYRQDPGLGLRLIYFSYDVKMKEKGDIPEGYSVSREKKERFSLILESASTNQTSMYLCASRPAPGFSKNIQYFGAGTRLSVL.

This rearrangement joins TRBV3-1 to TRBJ1-3; D gene uncertain. Trimming took 4 bases from V and 11 from J, leaving 18 bases between them. The germline V gene encodes CDR1 LGHDT and CDR2 YNNKEL (reference sequence). The CDR3 consists of 14 residues. The CDR3 nucleotides are TGTGCCAGCAGCCCGCTACTCTCTCCTTCGGCCATATATTTT. Translation: CASSPLLSPSAIYF.

The V call is TRBV23-1, the J call TRBJ1-5; D gene unclear. TRBV23-1 falls under the ORF class, with uncertain function. Trimming stripped 10 bases from V and 4 bases from J, with 23 bases between. The CDR3 is made up of 16 amino acids. CDR3 sequence: CATGFNRARRNQPQHF. The DNA of the CDR3 is TGCGCCACCGGTTTTAATCGGGCGAGGAGGAATCAGCCCCAGCATTTT.

V is TRBV9 and J is TRBJ2-7, with D maybe TRBD2 (6 bases). Trimming cost V 0 bases and J 3 bases, with 19 bases left between them. Germline V lookup: CDR1 SGDLS, CDR2 YYNGEE. This CDR3 is 17 amino acids long. CDR3 nucleotides: TGTGCCAGCAGCGTAGTTGGTAGCGGAGCCCATGTCTACGAGCAGTACTTC. Translating it yields CASSVVGSGAHVYEQYF.

This chain uses TRBV7-8 with TRBJ1-1, with 9 positions matching TRBD1. Germline V gene data show CDR1 as SGHVS and CDR2 as FQNEAQ. With 8 bases clipped from V and 2 bases from J, the junction kept 6 bases outside the gene matches. The CDR3 is made up of 14 amino acids. The DNA for the CDR3 is TGTGCCAGCGTCGGGGACAGGGTCAACACTGAAGCTTTCTTT. Protein: CASVGDRVNTEAFF. Looking up the rest from reference TRBV7-8 and TRBJ1-1 gives the full variable domain: GAGVSQSPRYKVAKRGQDVALRCDPISGHVSLFWYQQALGQGPEFLTYFQNEAQLDKSGLPSDRFFAERPEGSVSTLKIQRTQQEDSAVYLCASVGDRVNTEAFFGQGTRLTVV.

V usage is TRBV5-4 and J usage is TRBJ2-7, with 8 positions matching TRBD1. Trimming took 0 bases from V and 2 from J; bases not matched to a gene: 1. CDR3 size: 14 residues. Per the germline V gene, CDR1 is SGHNT and CDR2 is YYREEE (reference sequence). The CDR3 reads CASSLAGQAYEQYF. CDR3 bases: TGTGCCAGCAGCTTGGCGGGACAGGCCTACGAGCAGTACTTC.

This sequence joins TRBV9 and TRBJ2-3; 7 bases fit TRBD1. Trimming removed 2 bases from V and 0 bases from J; junction bases left unmatched: 6. Germline-derived CDR1 and CDR2 are SGDLS and YYNGEE. This CDR3 region has 16 residues. The CDR3 DNA sequence: TGTGCCAGCAGCGTCCTCAACAGGGGAAGCACAGATACGCAGTATTTT. This sequence encodes CASSVLNRGSTDTQYF.

The chain uses TRBV7-9 and TRBJ2-7; maybe TRBD2 (6 bases). Trimming pared 0 bases from V and 0 bases from J, leaving 9 bases between. Germline V gene lookup returns CDR1 SEHNR and CDR2 FQNEAQ (reference sequence). The CDR3 extends over 15 amino acids. The CDR3 coding sequence is TGTGCCAGCAGCTTAGCGGCGGGGAGCTCCTACGAGCAGTACTTC. Translated, it gives CASSLAAGSSYEQYF.

The chain has TRBV29-1 and TRBJ1-2; D is uncertain. The CDR3 consists of 11 residues. Germline CDR1 is SQVTM and CDR2 is ANQGSEA. V lost 5 bases and J 6 bases, leaving 10 bases between the germline ends. CDR3 loop: CSVSRSDGYTF. In DNA form, the CDR3 reads TGCAGCGTTTCCAGGTCTGATGGCTACACCTTC.

The rearrangement uses TRBV3-1 and TRBJ1-1; 9 positions match TRBD1. The germline gives CDR1 LGHDT, CDR2 YNNKEL (reference sequence). The CDR3 extends over 15 amino acids. J lost 1 base, V lost 3 bases, and 3 bases had no gene match. As DNA, the CDR3 is TGTGCCAGCAGCCAGGGGACAGGGTGGAACACTGAAGCTTTCTTT. As protein: CASSQGTGWNTEAFF.

The count of this clonotype is one. The rearrangement uses TRBV7-8 and TRBJ1-4; no definite D call. This CDR3 comprises 14 residues. V lost 1 base and J 2 bases, leaving 5 bases between the germline ends. Germline V CDR1 and CDR2: SGHVS, FQNEAQ. This chain's CDR3 is CASSLGETNEKLFF. CDR3 nucleotides: TGTGCCAGCAGCTTAGGGGAGACTAATGAAAAACTGTTTTTT.

The chain's CDR3 is CSALRGPWDTQYF. The DNA of the CDR3 is TGCAGTGCCCTCCGGGGCCCATGGGATACGCAGTATTTT. The gene calls are TRBV20-1 and TRBJ2-3, with D perhaps TRBD1 or TRBD2 (5 bases each). V gave up 6 bases and J gave up 6 bases, with 16 bases separating them. Germline V gene lookup returns CDR1 DFQATT and CDR2 SNEGSKA (reference sequence). The length of the CDR3 is 13 residues.

This chain links TRBV7-9 with TRBJ2-5, with D tentatively TRBD1 (6 bases). Germline V gene data show CDR1 as SEHNR and CDR2 as FQNEAQ (reference sequence). The CDR3 totals 16 residues. The germline V and J ends were trimmed by 5 bases and 1 base, with 17 bases remaining between them. The chain's CDR3 is CASSVGRQVTQETQYF. In nucleotides, the CDR3 is TGTGCCAGCAGCGTGGGCCGACAGGTAACCCAAGAGACCCAGTACTTC. The entire variable domain, with the rest obtained from reference TRBV7-9 and TRBJ2-5, is as follows: DTGVSQNPRHKITKRGQNVTFRCDPISEHNRLYWYRQTLGQGPEFLTYFQNEAQLEKSRLLSDRFSAERPKGSFSTLEIQRTEQGDSAMYLCASSVGRQVTQETQYFGPGTRLLVL.

The chain combines TRBV27 with TRBJ1-4, with a weak D call TRBD1 (5 bases). The V end lost 2 bases, the J end lost 2 bases, and 9 bases lay between the germline ends. Germline V gene sequence: CDR1 MNHEY, CDR2 SMNVEV (reference sequence). The length of the CDR3 is 15 residues. The CDR3 sequence: CASSLSRATNEKLFF. DNA for the CDR3: TGTGCCAGCAGTTTAAGCAGGGCTACTAATGAAAAACTGTTTTTT. Full variable domain (rest looked up from reference TRBV27 and TRBJ1-4): EAQVTQNPRYLITVTGKKLTVTCSQNMNHEYMSWYRQDPGLGLRQIYYSMNVEVTDKGDVPEGYKVSRKEKRNFPLILESPSPNQTSLYFCASSLSRATNEKLFFGSGTQLSVL.